This passage covers 22 T cell receptor beta chains from one sample sequenced in a study of T-cell reconstitution after alpha-beta-depleted transplantation in children. A library of TCRbeta sequences, prepared with unique molecular identifiers, was generated. TCRdb reprocessed the PCR reads via MiXCR and lists one record per CDR3 protein. The repertoire holds approximately 420,000 distinct CDR3 sequences, under 13% seen once, with roughly 5.5% in the top ten. The specimen was PBMCs from the stem cell graft donor, collected from the stem cell graft. These receptors came from a human donor who donated a stem cell graft to a child with acute myeloid leukemia.

A note on this clonotype: An end of the junction differs from the germline gene, which may be a read error. The chain is built from TRBV12-3 or TRBV12-4 and TRBJ2-2; 10 bases fit TRBD2. The CDR3 extends over 16 amino acids. The CDR3 loop reads CASSPGASGSIGELIF. The DNA for the CDR3 is TGTGCCAGCAGCCCAGGGGCTAGCGGGAGCATCGGGGAGCTGATTTTT.

This clonotype was detected many times. The rearrangement joins TRBV10-2 to TRBJ2-7; D call uncertain. The CDR3 covers 13 residues. Per germline, CDR1 WSHSY and CDR2 SAAADI. The germline V and J ends were trimmed by 6 bases and 5 bases, with 14 bases remaining between them. As DNA, the CDR3 is TGCGCCAGCAGCGCTGTGAAGGGTCACGAGCAGTACTTC. Amino acids: CASSAVKGHEQYF.

This clonotype appeared many times. The V and J genes are TRBV11-2 and TRBJ2-7; 10 nucleotides match TRBD1. Trimming at V came to 1 base and at J to 3 bases, leaving 0 bases not matched to a gene. CDR1 SGHAT and CDR2 FQNNGV come from the germline V gene. The CDR3 spans 14 residues. DNA for the CDR3: TGTGCCAGCAGCTTAGGGACAGGGGGCTACGAGCAGTACGTC. This sequence encodes CASSLGTGGYEQYV.

This clonotype appeared a few times. The chain carries TRBV5-1 and TRBJ1-3; D unresolved. The CDR3 extends over 13 amino acids. Deletions cut 4 bases from V and 3 bases from J, with 8 bases between. Looked up from germline, CDR1 is SGHRS and CDR2 is YFSETQ. CDR3: CASSPGFGNTIYF. The CDR3 nucleotides read TGCGCCAGCAGCCCAGGTTTTGGAAACACCATATATTTT.

At least ten counts were recorded for this clonotype. The rearrangement links TRBV29-1 to TRBJ2-1; D unclear. CDR1 is SQVTM, CDR2 ANQGSEA, per germline. The ends were cut back, 0 bases at V and 4 bases at J, with 16 bases in the middle. CDR3 length: 16 residues. CDR3 region: CSVEDALVIGYNEQFF. The DNA of the CDR3 is TGCAGCGTTGAAGACGCCTTGGTAATCGGGTACAATGAGCAGTTCTTC.

The CDR3 bases are TGTGCCAGCAGTACTTTTCAAGCGCATGGCTACACCTTC. Translating gives CASSTFQAHGYTF. The chain employs TRBV12-3 or TRBV12-4 and TRBJ1-2; D gene unclear. The CDR3 contains 13 residues. With 5 bases removed from V and 6 bases from J, the gap between germline ends came to 13 bases.

This rearrangement joins TRBV4-3 to TRBJ2-1, with D perhaps given as TRBD1 or TRBD2 (5 bases each). Trimming shortened V by 1 base and J by 9 bases, and 19 bases separated the two germline ends. The CDR3 contains 16 residues. CDR1 LGHNA and CDR2 YSLEER come from the germline V gene. The CDR3 region has the DNA TGCGCCAGCAGCCAAGTCCCACTGGAGGTTGGGGCTGAGCAGTTCTTC. It is translated as CASSQVPLEVGAEQFF.

This clonotype was detected ten times or more. The chain links TRBV12-3 or TRBV12-4 to TRBJ2-2; D gene uncertain. The V and J ends lost 5 bases and 0 bases respectively, with 7 bases between them. The CDR3 has 14 residues. The CDR3 loop reads CASSLYANTGELFF. Written as DNA, the CDR3 is TGTGCCAGCAGTCTATACGCGAACACCGGGGAGCTGTTTTTT.

This clonotype was counted ten times or more. The chain recombines TRBV7-9 with TRBJ1-2, with a tentative D call TRBD1 (5 bases). The V gene lost 0 bases and the J gene lost 8 bases, with 10 bases spanning the gap. The V gene's germline CDR1 is SEHNR and CDR2 FQNEAQ (reference sequence). The CDR3 covers 13 residues. The chain's CDR3 is CASSLAGLSGYTF. The CDR3 nucleotides read TGTGCCAGCAGCTTAGCGGGGCTCAGCGGCTACACCTTC.

The rearrangement joins TRBV5-5 to TRBJ1-5; the D gene is possibly TRBD1 (5 bases). V lost 4 bases, J lost 3 bases, and 17 bases lay in between. The CDR3 loop spans 16 amino acids. CDR1 SGHKS and CDR2 YYEKEE come from the germline V gene (reference sequence). The CDR3 here is CASSLETAPHNQPQHF. The CDR3, as DNA: TGTGCCAGCAGCCTAGAGACAGCACCCCACAATCAGCCCCAGCATTTT. Combining the CDR3 with reference TRBV5-5 and TRBJ1-5 gives the whole variable domain DAGVTQSPTHLIKTRGQQVTLRCSPISGHKSVSWYQQVLGQGPQFIFQYYEKEERGRGNFPDRFSARQFPNYSSELNVNALLLGDSALYLCASSLETAPHNQPQHFGDGTRLSIL.

This chain uses TRBV19 with TRBJ2-1; TRBD1 matches 9 bases. The CDR3 spans 14 residues. V lost 5 bases and J lost 7; bases outside the gene matches: 6. CDR1 and CDR2 from the germline V gene are LNHDA and SQIVND (reference sequence). The CDR3 DNA follows: TGTGCCAGTAGTCCGGGACAGGGTCTTAATGAGCAGTTCTTC. Residues: CASSPGQGLNEQFF.

This clonotype has ten or more counts. The V and J genes are TRBV20-1 and TRBJ2-5, with TRBD2 identical over 10 bases. With V trimmed by 2 bases and J by 5 bases, 5 bases remained unmatched. Germline lookup yields CDR1 DFQATT and CDR2 SNEGSKA (reference sequence). The CDR3 sequence is 14 residues long. CDR3 loop: CSARSGLASETQYF. The DNA for the CDR3 is TGCAGTGCTAGATCGGGACTAGCGTCGGAGACCCAGTACTTC.

The chain joins TRBV6-2 or TRBV6-3 to TRBJ2-1, with 10 nucleotides matching TRBD2. This CDR3 spans 18 amino acids. V shed 0 bases, J shed 0 bases, and the junction held 5 bases outside the gene matches. CDR1 is MNHEY and CDR2 is SVGEGT in the germline V gene. CDR3 residues: CASSYSNSGGHSYNEQFF. The DNA of the CDR3 is TGTGCCAGCAGTTACTCCAATAGCGGGGGGCACTCCTACAATGAGCAGTTCTTC.

The J gene is TRBJ2-2, the V gene TRBV5-4; possible D gene TRBD1, 6 bases. Trimming took 3 bases from V and 5 from J, leaving 17 bases between them. There are 16 residues in the CDR3. Germline V gene data show CDR1 as SGHNT and CDR2 as YYREEE (reference sequence). DNA for the CDR3: TGTGCCAGCAGCTACGAGAACAGGGCCGGGACCGGGGAGCTGTTTTTT. Translated, it gives CASSYENRAGTGELFF.

This clonotype was observed many times. The V gene is TRBV9, the J gene TRBJ2-1; no clear D. Germline values: CDR1 SGDLS, CDR2 YYNGEE. This CDR3 is built from 13 residues. With 1 base removed from V and 7 bases from J, the gap between germline ends came to 9 bases. The CDR3 loop reads CASSVYSDNEQFF. As DNA, the CDR3 is TGTGCCAGCAGCGTATATTCGGATAATGAGCAGTTCTTC.

The J gene is TRBJ1-5, the V gene TRBV6-2 or TRBV6-3; D may be TRBD1 (6 bases). Trimming took 2 bases from V and 9 from J, leaving 23 bases between them. Germline loops: CDR1 MNHEY, CDR2 SVGEGT. The CDR3 covers 17 residues. The CDR3 here is CASSYPEIHRASGPQHF. The CDR3 DNA reads as TGTGCCAGCAGTTACCCCGAAATACACAGGGCCTCGGGGCCCCAGCATTTT.

This clonotype appeared many times. This chain connects TRBV5-1 to TRBJ2-3, with TRBD1 identical over 9 bases. The germline gives CDR1 SGHRS, CDR2 YFSETQ. The CDR3 extends over 15 amino acids. Germline trimming cut 3 bases from V and 4 bases from J; bases unmatched to any gene: 6. This CDR3 is CASSSGTGMADTQYF. Here the CDR3 DNA reads TGCGCCAGCAGCTCCGGGACAGGGATGGCAGATACGCAGTATTTT.

At least ten counts were recorded for this clonotype. The chain links TRBV5-1 to TRBJ1-5; tentatively, D is TRBD1 (6 bases). The CDR3 contains 15 residues. Trimming removed 0 bases at V and 4 bases at J, with 11 bases between. Germline V gene lookup returns CDR1 SGHRS and CDR2 YFSETQ. Here the CDR3 reads CASSLDRVGNQPQHF. The CDR3 region has the DNA TGCGCCAGCAGCTTGGACAGGGTGGGGAATCAGCCCCAGCATTTT. Filled out from reference TRBV5-1 and TRBJ1-5, the complete variable domain reads KAGVTQTPRYLIKTRGQQVTLSCSPISGHRSVSWYQQTPGQGLQFLFEYFSETQRNKGNFPGRFSGRQFSNSRSEMNVSTLELGDSALYLCASSLDRVGNQPQHFGDGTRLSIL.

This clonotype was seen a handful of times. The chain links TRBV2 to TRBJ2-5, with 8 bases aligning to TRBD1. V was clipped by 3 bases and J by 5 bases; unmatched bases: 8. There are 15 residues in the CDR3. CDR1 is SNHLY and CDR2 is FYNNEI in the germline V gene. The CDR3 protein is CASSDRQGAVETQYF. The DNA of the CDR3 is TGTGCCAGCAGTGATCGCCAGGGGGCTGTGGAGACCCAGTACTTC.

Points on this clonotype: Mismatch with germline at one junction end may stem from a read error. The chain carries TRBV7-7 and TRBJ2-3, with 7 bases lining up with TRBD2. The CDR3 has 15 residues. In germline, CDR1 is SSHAT, CDR2 FNYEAQ (reference sequence). The CDR3 sequence is CASSLLGEGQDTQYF. The DNA for the CDR3 is TGTGCTAGCAGCTTATTGGGGGAGGGCCAAGATACGCAGTATTTT. Together with reference TRBV7-7 and TRBJ2-3, the CDR3 gives the full variable domain: GAGVSQSPRYKVTKRGQDVTLRCDPISSHATLYWYQQALGQGPEFLTYFNYEAQPDKSGLPSDRFSAERPEGSISTLTIQRTEQRDSAMYRCASSLLGEGQDTQYFGPGTRLTVL.

CDR3 in DNA: TGTGCCATCAAAATATCAGGGGGAAGCACAGATACGCAGTATTTT. Its translation is CAIKISGGSTDTQYF. V is TRBV10-3 and J is TRBJ2-3, with 7 nucleotides matching TRBD1. CDR1 and CDR2 from the germline V gene are ENHRY and SYGVKD. This CDR3 has 15 residues. The trim removed 7 bases at V and 0 bases at J, leaving 7 bases unmatched.

The table lists this clonotype with a few counts. The rearrangement links TRBV6-1 to TRBJ2-6, with TRBD1 as a possible D gene (6 bases). Germline CDR1 is MNHNS and CDR2 is SASEGT. This CDR3 spans 17 amino acids. V gave up 8 bases and J gave up 0 bases, with 17 bases separating them. For the CDR3, the DNA is TGTGCCAGCTCCAAGGTCAGGGGCAACTCTGGGGCCAACGTCCTGACTTTC. Residues: CASSKVRGNSGANVLTF.